The subject of this entry is one T cell receptor (beta chain). One entry per CDR3 protein, called by TCRdb with MiXCR from the 5' RACE reads. The data show about 97,000 distinct CDR3 sequences, with 11% seen just once and approximately 4.5% held by the top ten. The CDR3 is 14 amino acids. CDR1 and CDR2 from the germline V gene are DFQATT and SNEGSKA (reference sequence). V was trimmed by 6 bases and J by 2 bases, leaving 11 bases between them. This sample is part of a study of early T cells in non-severe SARS-CoV-2 infection. This TCR was recovered from an adult who was a healthcare worker with PCR-confirmed SARS-CoV-2 infection or an uninfected control (not recorded which). Here the sequenced sample was whole blood, taken at baseline. The chain uses TRBV20-1 and TRBJ2-6, with unresolved D. This CDR3 is CSAPLLPGANVLTF. The CDR3 DNA reads TGCAGTGCCCCCTTACTACCTGGGGCCAACGTCCTGACTTTC.